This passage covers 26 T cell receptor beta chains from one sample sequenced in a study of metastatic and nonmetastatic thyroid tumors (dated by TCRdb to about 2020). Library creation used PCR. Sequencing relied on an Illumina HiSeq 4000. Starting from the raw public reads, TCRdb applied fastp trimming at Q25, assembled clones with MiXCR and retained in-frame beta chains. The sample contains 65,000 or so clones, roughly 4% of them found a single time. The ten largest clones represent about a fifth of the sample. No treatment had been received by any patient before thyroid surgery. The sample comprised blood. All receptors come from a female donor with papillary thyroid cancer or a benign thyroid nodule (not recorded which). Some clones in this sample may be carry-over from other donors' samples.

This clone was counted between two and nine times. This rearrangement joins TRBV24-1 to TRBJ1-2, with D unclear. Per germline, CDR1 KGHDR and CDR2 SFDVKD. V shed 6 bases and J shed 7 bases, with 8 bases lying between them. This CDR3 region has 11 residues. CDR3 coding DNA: TGTGCCACCAGTTGGTTGGGTGGCTACACCTTC. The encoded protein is CATSWLGGYTF.

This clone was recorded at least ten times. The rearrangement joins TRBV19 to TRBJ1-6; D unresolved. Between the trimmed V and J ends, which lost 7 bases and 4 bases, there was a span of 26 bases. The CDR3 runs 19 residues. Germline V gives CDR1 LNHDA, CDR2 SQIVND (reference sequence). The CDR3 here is CASNTRPRSPGVYNSPLHF. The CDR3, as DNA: TGTGCCAGTAATACCCGTCCCCGCTCACCGGGAGTTTATAATTCACCCCTCCACTTT.

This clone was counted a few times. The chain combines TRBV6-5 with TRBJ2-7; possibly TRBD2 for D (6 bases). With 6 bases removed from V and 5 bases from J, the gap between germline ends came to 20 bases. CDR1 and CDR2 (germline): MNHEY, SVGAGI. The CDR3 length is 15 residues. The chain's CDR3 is CASSSSPEGSHEQYF. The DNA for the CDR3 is TGTGCCAGCAGCTCCTCTCCGGAGGGTTCCCACGAGCAGTACTTC.

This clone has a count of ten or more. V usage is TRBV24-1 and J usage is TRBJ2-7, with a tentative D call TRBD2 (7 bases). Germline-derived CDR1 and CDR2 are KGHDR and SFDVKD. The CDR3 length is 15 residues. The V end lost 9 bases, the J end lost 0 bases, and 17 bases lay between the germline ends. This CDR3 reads CATASGGANSYEQYF. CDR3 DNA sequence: TGTGCCACCGCGTCTGGGGGGGCAAACTCCTACGAGCAGTACTTC.

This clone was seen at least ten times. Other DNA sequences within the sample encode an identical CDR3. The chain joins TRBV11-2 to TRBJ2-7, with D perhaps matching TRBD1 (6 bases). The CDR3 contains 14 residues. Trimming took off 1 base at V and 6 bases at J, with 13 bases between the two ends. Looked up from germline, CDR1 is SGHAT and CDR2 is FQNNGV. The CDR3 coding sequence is TGTGCCAGCAGCTTAGTACAGGGAAGGGGCGAGCAGTACTTC. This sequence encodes CASSLVQGRGEQYF.

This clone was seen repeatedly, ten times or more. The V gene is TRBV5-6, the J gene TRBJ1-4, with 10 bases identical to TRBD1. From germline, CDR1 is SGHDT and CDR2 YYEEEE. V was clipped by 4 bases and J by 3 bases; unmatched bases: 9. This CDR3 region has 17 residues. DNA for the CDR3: TGTGCCAGCAGCCCGTCCGGGACAGGGGTATCTAATGAAAAACTGTTTTTT. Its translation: CASSPSGTGVSNEKLFF.

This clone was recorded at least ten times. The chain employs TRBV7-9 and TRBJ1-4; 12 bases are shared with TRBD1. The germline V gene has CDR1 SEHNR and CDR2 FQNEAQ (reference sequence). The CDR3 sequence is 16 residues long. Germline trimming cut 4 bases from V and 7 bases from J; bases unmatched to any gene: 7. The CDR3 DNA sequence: TGTGCCAGCAGCTCCGGGACAGGGGGCTCAGGTGAAAAACTGTTTTTT. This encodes CASSSGTGGSGEKLFF.

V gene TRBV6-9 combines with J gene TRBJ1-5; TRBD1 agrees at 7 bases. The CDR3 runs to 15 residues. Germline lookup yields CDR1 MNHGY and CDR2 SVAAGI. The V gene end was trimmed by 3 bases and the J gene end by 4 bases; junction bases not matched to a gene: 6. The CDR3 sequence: CASSYFPGQNQPQHF. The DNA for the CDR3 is TGTGCCAGCAGTTACTTTCCGGGACAGAATCAGCCCCAGCATTTT.

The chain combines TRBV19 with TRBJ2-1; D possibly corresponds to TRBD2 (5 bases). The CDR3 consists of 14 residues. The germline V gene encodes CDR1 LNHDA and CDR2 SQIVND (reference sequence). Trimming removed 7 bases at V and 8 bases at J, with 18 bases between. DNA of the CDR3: TGTGCCAGTAAGTGCCCGAGGGTTGGCGATGAGCAGTTCTTC. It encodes CASKCPRVGDEQFF.

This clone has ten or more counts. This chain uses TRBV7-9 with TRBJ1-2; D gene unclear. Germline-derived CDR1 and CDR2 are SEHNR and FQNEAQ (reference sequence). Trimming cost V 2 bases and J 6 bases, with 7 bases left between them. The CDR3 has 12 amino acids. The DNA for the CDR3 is TGTGCCAGCAGCTTACAGCTCAATGGCTACACCTTC. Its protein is CASSLQLNGYTF.

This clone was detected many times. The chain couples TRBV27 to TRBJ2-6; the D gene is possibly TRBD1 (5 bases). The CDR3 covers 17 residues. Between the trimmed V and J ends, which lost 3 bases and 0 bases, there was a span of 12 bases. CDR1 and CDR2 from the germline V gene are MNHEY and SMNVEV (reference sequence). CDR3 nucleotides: TGTGCCAGCAGTTTGAATTCTAGGGGCTCTGGGGCCAACGTCCTGACTTTC. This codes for CASSLNSRGSGANVLTF.

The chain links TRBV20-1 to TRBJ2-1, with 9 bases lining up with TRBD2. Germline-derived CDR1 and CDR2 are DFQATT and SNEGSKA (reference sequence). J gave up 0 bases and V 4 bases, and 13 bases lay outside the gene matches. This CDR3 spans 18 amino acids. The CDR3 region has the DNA TGCAGTGCTACGGGACTAGCTGTATCAAGGGTCTCCTACAATGAGCAGTTCTTC. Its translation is CSATGLAVSRVSYNEQFF.

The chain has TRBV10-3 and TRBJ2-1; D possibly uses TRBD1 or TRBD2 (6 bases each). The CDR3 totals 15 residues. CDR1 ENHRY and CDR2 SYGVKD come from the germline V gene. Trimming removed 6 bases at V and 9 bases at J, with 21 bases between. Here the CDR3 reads CAISYDAVGGSEQFF. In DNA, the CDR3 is TGTGCCATCAGCTACGACGCGGTAGGGGGGAGTGAGCAGTTCTTC.

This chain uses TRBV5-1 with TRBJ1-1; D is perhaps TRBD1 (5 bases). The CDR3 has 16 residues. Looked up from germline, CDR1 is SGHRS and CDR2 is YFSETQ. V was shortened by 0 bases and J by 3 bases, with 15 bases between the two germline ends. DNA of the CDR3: TGCGCCAGCAGCTTGGGAGGGGCCAGGAAGGACACTGAAGCTTTCTTT. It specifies CASSLGGARKDTEAFF.

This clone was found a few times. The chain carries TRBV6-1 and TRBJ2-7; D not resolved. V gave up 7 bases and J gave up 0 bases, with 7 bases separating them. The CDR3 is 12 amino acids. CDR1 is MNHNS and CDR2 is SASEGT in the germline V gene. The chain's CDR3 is CASIGSSYEQYF. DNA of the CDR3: TGTGCCAGCATAGGAAGCTCCTACGAGCAGTACTTC.

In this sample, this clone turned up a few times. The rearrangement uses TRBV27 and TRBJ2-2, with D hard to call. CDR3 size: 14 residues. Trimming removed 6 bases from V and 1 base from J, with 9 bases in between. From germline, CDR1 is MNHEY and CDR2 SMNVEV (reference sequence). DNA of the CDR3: TGTGCCAGCAGATGGGGTTTGAACACCGGGGAGCTGTTTTTT. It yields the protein CASRWGLNTGELFF.

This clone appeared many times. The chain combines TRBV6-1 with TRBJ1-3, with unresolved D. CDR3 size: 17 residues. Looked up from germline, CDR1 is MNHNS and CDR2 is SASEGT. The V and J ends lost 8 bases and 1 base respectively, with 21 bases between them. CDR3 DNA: TGTGCCAGCGCCCCTGGGAGTACAGCCGGATCTGGAAACACCATATATTTT. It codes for CASAPGSTAGSGNTIYF.

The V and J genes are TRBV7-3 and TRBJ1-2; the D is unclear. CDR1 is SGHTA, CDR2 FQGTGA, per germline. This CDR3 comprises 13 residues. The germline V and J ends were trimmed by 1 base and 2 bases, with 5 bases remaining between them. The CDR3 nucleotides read TGTGCCAGCAGCTTAAGCCAGAACTATGGCTACACCTTC. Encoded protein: CASSLSQNYGYTF.

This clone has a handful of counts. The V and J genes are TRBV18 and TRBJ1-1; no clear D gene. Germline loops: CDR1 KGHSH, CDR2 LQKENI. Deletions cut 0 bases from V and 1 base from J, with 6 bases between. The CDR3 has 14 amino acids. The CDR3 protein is CASSPPFGNTEAFF. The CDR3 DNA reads TGTGCCAGCTCACCACCCTTTGGGAACACTGAAGCTTTCTTT.

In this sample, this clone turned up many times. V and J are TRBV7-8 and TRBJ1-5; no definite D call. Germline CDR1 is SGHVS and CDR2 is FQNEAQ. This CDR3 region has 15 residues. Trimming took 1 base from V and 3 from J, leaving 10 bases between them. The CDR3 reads CASSLDPGFNQPQHF. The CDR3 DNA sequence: TGTGCCAGCAGCTTAGATCCAGGCTTCAATCAGCCCCAGCATTTT.

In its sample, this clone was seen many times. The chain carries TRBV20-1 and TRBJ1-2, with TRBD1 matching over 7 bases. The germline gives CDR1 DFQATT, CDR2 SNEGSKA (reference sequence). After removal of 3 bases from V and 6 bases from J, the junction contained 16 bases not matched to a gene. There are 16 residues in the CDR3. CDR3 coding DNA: TGCAGTGCTAGGGACTTTATTCGACAGGGAAGGGATGGCTACACCTTC. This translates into CSARDFIRQGRDGYTF.

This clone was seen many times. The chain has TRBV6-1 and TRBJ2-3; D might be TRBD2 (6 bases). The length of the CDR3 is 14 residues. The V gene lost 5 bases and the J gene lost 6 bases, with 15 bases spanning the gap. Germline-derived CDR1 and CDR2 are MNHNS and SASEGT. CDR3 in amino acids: CASSYVIGGDTQYF. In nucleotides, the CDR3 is TGTGCCAGCAGTTACGTAATTGGGGGGGATACGCAGTATTTT.

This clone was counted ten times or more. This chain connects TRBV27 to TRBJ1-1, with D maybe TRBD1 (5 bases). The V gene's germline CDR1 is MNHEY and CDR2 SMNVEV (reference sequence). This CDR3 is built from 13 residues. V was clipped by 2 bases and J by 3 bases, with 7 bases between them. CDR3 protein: CASSLQGYTEAFF. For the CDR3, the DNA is TGTGCCAGCAGTTTACAGGGCTACACTGAAGCTTTCTTT.

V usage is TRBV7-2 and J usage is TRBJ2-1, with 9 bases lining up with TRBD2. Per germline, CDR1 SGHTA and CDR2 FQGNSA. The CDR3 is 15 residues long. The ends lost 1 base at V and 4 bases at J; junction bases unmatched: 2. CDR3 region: CASSLGGRVYNEQFF. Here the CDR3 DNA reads TGTGCCAGCAGCTTAGGCGGGAGGGTATACAATGAGCAGTTCTTC.

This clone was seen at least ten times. The CDR3, as DNA: TGTGCCAGCAGCTCTTGGACGTCAAGCAATCAGCCCCAGCATTTT. Translating it yields CASSSWTSSNQPQHF. The chain recombines TRBV7-2 with TRBJ1-5; no reliable D call. V was shortened by 4 bases and J by 1 base, with 11 bases between the two germline ends. The CDR3 extends over 15 amino acids. From germline, CDR1 is SGHTA and CDR2 FQGNSA.

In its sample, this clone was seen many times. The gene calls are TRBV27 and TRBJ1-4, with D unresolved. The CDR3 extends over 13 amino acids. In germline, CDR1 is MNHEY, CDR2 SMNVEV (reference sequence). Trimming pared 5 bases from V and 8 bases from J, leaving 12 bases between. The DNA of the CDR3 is TGTGCCAGCAGTAAAAGGGTAGGGGAAAAACTGTTTTTT. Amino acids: CASSKRVGEKLFF.